A single sample gave rise to the 27 T cell receptor beta chains below, sequenced in a study of shared T cell receptors in the human thymus. Profiled with immunoSEQ multiplex PCR; TCRdb holds only in-frame clones, not every one. This sample has 500,000 to 850,000 clones, with about 90% found just once. This sample also belongs to another study, concerning human thymus T cells.

Specimen: thymocytes. These receptors were collected from a boy under three years old with a congenital heart defect.

This chain uses TRBV13 with TRBJ2-2, with 7 bases identical to TRBD2. The germline gives CDR1 PRHDT, CDR2 FYEKMQ (reference sequence). This CDR3 is built from 15 residues. The trim removed 5 bases at V and 4 bases at J, leaving 7 bases unmatched. CDR3 protein: CASSNGLEPTGELFF. CDR3 DNA: TGTGCCAGCAGCAACGGACTAGAACCCACCGGGGAGCTGTTTTTT.

This chain uses TRBV6-6 with TRBJ1-5, with D possibly TRBD1 on 6 matching bases. Germline values: CDR1 MNHNY, CDR2 SVGAGI (reference sequence). V was clipped by 6 bases and J by 2 bases, with 8 bases between them. This CDR3 spans 13 amino acids. The CDR3 region has the DNA TGTGCCAGCAGCCCAGGGGGCAATCAGCCCCAGCATTTT. Protein: CASSPGGNQPQHF.

The chain carries TRBV5-1 and TRBJ1-4; D unclear. Germline values: CDR1 SGHRS, CDR2 YFSETQ. This CDR3 spans 14 amino acids. Trimming removed 0 bases at V and 4 bases at J, with 7 bases between. The CDR3 DNA reads as TGCGCCAGCAGCTTGGCCGGGTTTAATGAAAAACTGTTTTTT. Its protein is CASSLAGFNEKLFF.

In its sample, this clone was seen once. The chain uses TRBV5-1 and TRBJ2-3; D is undetermined. The V and J ends lost 3 bases and 2 bases respectively, with 7 bases between them. The CDR3 has 13 residues. Germline CDR1 reads SGHRS; CDR2 reads YFSETQ. CDR3: CASSWSLTDTQYF. Written as DNA, the CDR3 is TGCGCCAGCAGCTGGAGTCTCACAGATACGCAGTATTTT.

This clone was counted a single time. This rearrangement joins TRBV4-3 to TRBJ2-5; tentatively, D is TRBD2 (5 bases). Trimming stripped 0 bases from V and 0 bases from J, with 8 bases between. Germline values: CDR1 LGHNA, CDR2 YSLEER. There are 15 residues in the CDR3. The CDR3 coding sequence is TGCGCCAGCAGCCAAGATCCGGGGTACCAAGAGACCCAGTACTTC. Its protein product is CASSQDPGYQETQYF.

The chain combines TRBV5-4 with TRBJ2-2; 8 bases fit TRBD1. CDR3 length: 19 amino acids. Looked up from germline, CDR1 is SGHNT and CDR2 is YYREEE (reference sequence). After removal of 6 bases from V and 3 bases from J, the junction contained 19 bases not matched to a gene. The CDR3 region is CASTAKWTGSPTDTGELFF. The CDR3 DNA is TGTGCCAGCACCGCGAAATGGACAGGGTCCCCTACCGACACCGGGGAGCTGTTTTTT.

On this clone: Different DNA sequences within this sample yield the same CDR3. The chain uses TRBV9 and TRBJ1-1, with 7 nucleotides matching TRBD1. The CDR3 has 13 amino acids. V shed 2 bases, J shed 3 bases, and the junction held 1 base outside the gene matches. Germline loops: CDR1 SGDLS, CDR2 YYNGEE. DNA of the CDR3: TGTGCCAGCAGCGTCAGGGGGGACACTGAAGCTTTCTTT. Translated, it gives CASSVRGDTEAFF.

The rearrangement links TRBV6-1 to TRBJ2-7; 8 bases are a match to TRBD2. The CDR3 is made up of 16 amino acids. Germline CDR1 MNHNS, CDR2 SASEGT. Trimming removed 4 bases from V and 4 bases from J; junction bases left unmatched: 12. The CDR3 nucleotides are TGTGCCAGCAGTGGGCCCCGAATAGCGGGAAAATACGAGCAGTACTTC. Translated: CASSGPRIAGKYEQYF.

The chain links TRBV28 to TRBJ1-6; maybe TRBD1 (6 bases). Germline V lookup: CDR1 MDHEN, CDR2 SYDVKM. The CDR3 length is 17 residues. Trimming left V 2 bases short and J 5 bases short, with 16 bases between. CDR3 sequence reads: CASSLSERGGHNSPLHF. The DNA for the CDR3 is TGTGCCAGCAGTTTAAGTGAGAGGGGGGGGCATAATTCACCCCTCCACTTT.

In this sample, this clone turned up once. The V and J genes are TRBV7-2 and TRBJ2-7; tentatively, D is TRBD2 (5 bases). Germline V gene data show CDR1 as SGHTA and CDR2 as FQGNSA. V was pared by 5 bases and J by 3 bases, with 20 bases between. CDR3 length equals 16 residues. CDR3 in DNA: TGTGCCAGCAGCCCGGAGGCTTCGCAGACGATCTACGAGCAGTACTTC. Encoded protein: CASSPEASQTIYEQYF.

V is TRBV29-1 and J is TRBJ1-1, with TRBD1 as a possible D gene (5 bases). CDR3 length: 15 amino acids. The V gene lost 2 bases and the J gene lost 5 bases, with 18 bases spanning the gap. Per the germline V gene, CDR1 is SQVTM and CDR2 is ANQGSEA. The CDR3 DNA reads TGCAGCGTTGAACGACTTACAGGCATTAGGACTGAAGCTTTCTTT. Protein: CSVERLTGIRTEAFF.

The gene calls are TRBV5-6 and TRBJ2-7, with D tentatively TRBD1 (5 bases). There are 12 residues in the CDR3. In germline, CDR1 is SGHDT, CDR2 YYEEEE. V was trimmed by 4 bases and J by 5 bases, leaving 10 bases between them. CDR3 DNA: TGTGCCAGCAGCCAGGGTTCCCACGAGCAGTACTTC. Encoded protein: CASSQGSHEQYF.

The CDR3, as DNA: TGTGCCAGTAGTCCCCACTCAGGGACAGGGTTGGGTGAAAAACTGTTTTTT. This codes for CASSPHSGTGLGEKLFF. The chain is built from TRBV19 and TRBJ1-4; 9 positions agree with TRBD1. The CDR3 is 17 amino acids. Germline V gives CDR1 LNHDA, CDR2 SQIVND (reference sequence). Trimming removed 5 bases from V and 7 bases from J; junction bases left unmatched: 14.

The gene calls are TRBV4-1 and TRBJ2-5; TRBD1 matches at 7 bases. The CDR3 totals 15 residues. The V gene's germline CDR1 is MGHRA and CDR2 YSYEKL. The junction had 6 bases not matched to a gene; V was cut back by 2 bases and J by 3 bases. CDR3 coding DNA: TGCGCCAGCAGCCAAATGACAGGGAACGAAGAGACCCAGTACTTC. Translation: CASSQMTGNEETQYF.

In this sample, this clone turned up a few times. The chain couples TRBV6-5 to TRBJ1-1, with a tentative D call TRBD1 (6 bases). With 2 bases removed from V and 5 bases from J, the gap between germline ends came to 12 bases. Looked up from germline, CDR1 is MNHEY and CDR2 is SVGAGI. This CDR3 is built from 14 residues. The CDR3 coding sequence is TGTGCCAGCAGTTACGCCCACAGGGATACTGAAGCTTTCTTT. Encoded protein: CASSYAHRDTEAFF.

The chain carries TRBV7-3 and TRBJ2-2, with TRBD2 matching 7 bases. The junction had 7 bases not matched to a gene; V was cut back by 8 bases and J by 7 bases. CDR3 size: 13 residues. Germline lookup yields CDR1 SGHTA and CDR2 FQGTGA. CDR3 sequence (DNA): TGTGCCAGCCGTAGCGGGCAGGGCGGGGAGCTGTTTTTT. Translation gives CASRSGQGGELFF.

The J gene is TRBJ1-1, the V gene TRBV5-1; D is undetermined. The CDR3 has 18 residues. The germline V and J ends were trimmed by 1 base and 0 bases, with 19 bases remaining between them. Per germline, CDR1 SGHRS and CDR2 YFSETQ. CDR3 sequence (DNA): TGCGCCAGCAGCTTGATGAATGGAATTGGAGGGATGAACACTGAAGCTTTCTTT. Translated, it gives CASSLMNGIGGMNTEAFF. The full variable domain, completed using reference TRBV5-1 and TRBJ1-1, is KAGVTQTPRYLIKTRGQQVTLSCSPISGHRSVSWYQQTPGQGLQFLFEYFSETQRNKGNFPGRFSGRQFSNSRSEMNVSTLELGDSALYLCASSLMNGIGGMNTEAFFGQGTRLTVV.

J is TRBJ2-7 and V is TRBV27, with TRBD2 as a possible D gene (6 bases). The CDR3 runs to 15 residues. Germline assignment: CDR1 MNHEY and CDR2 SMNVEV (reference sequence). Trimming removed 3 bases at V and 0 bases at J, with 12 bases between. The CDR3: CASSLIDGSSYEQYF. The CDR3 DNA follows: TGTGCCAGCAGTTTGATCGACGGGAGCTCCTACGAGCAGTACTTC.

The chain carries TRBV5-1 and TRBJ2-1; tentatively, D is TRBD1 (6 bases). V gave up 1 base and J gave up 4 bases, with 18 bases separating them. CDR1 is SGHRS, CDR2 YFSETQ, per germline. The CDR3 runs to 17 residues. The CDR3 region is CASSLWWSGVNYNEQFF. CDR3 nucleotides: TGCGCCAGCAGCTTGTGGTGGTCAGGGGTCAATTACAATGAGCAGTTCTTC.

The chain employs TRBV7-9 and TRBJ1-3; D perhaps matches TRBD1 (5 bases). Germline loops: CDR1 SEHNR, CDR2 FQNEAQ (reference sequence). The CDR3 is made up of 14 amino acids. V lost 5 bases, J lost 0 bases, and 8 bases lay in between. CDR3 DNA sequence: TGTGCCAGCAGCCTAACAGGCTCTGGAAACACCATATATTTT. It yields the protein CASSLTGSGNTIYF.

This chain's CDR3 is CASSQGGGQAVRSYGYTF. CDR3 nucleotides: TGCGCCAGCAGCCAAGGAGGGGGACAGGCCGTGAGGTCCTATGGCTACACCTTC. The rearrangement joins TRBV4-3 to TRBJ1-2; 8 bases map to TRBD1. CDR3 size: 18 residues. The germline V gene has CDR1 LGHNA and CDR2 YSLEER. The V gene end was trimmed by 1 base and the J gene end by 4 bases; junction bases not matched to a gene: 14.

The chain uses TRBV6-6 and TRBJ2-7, with a tentative D call TRBD1 (6 bases). The CDR3 is made up of 15 amino acids. The germline gives CDR1 MNHNY, CDR2 SVGAGI (reference sequence). Between the trimmed V and J ends, which lost 2 bases and 7 bases, there was a span of 18 bases. CDR3 DNA sequence: TGTGCCAGCAGTTACAAAAGGGGGTCCCTACTGGAGCAGTACTTC. Amino acids: CASSYKRGSLLEQYF.

The chain recombines TRBV28 with TRBJ1-1; possible D gene TRBD1, 6 bases. V lost 6 bases to trimming and J lost 1 base, with 21 bases between them. This CDR3 spans 17 amino acids. The V gene's germline CDR1 is MDHEN and CDR2 SYDVKM. This CDR3 reads CASSLNAGETGNTEAFF. For the CDR3, the DNA is TGTGCCAGCAGCCTCAATGCCGGTGAGACAGGGAACACTGAAGCTTTCTTT.

This clone was picked up one time. V is TRBV6-5 and J is TRBJ2-7; the D gene is possibly TRBD1 (5 bases). The CDR3 sequence is 15 residues long. The germline gives CDR1 MNHEY, CDR2 SVGAGI. V lost 6 bases and J 1 base, leaving 16 bases between the germline ends. The CDR3 loop is CASSRQGDRSYEQYF. CDR3 sequence (DNA): TGTGCCAGCAGCCGACAAGGGGATCGGTCCTACGAGCAGTACTTC.

The chain is built from TRBV18 and TRBJ2-3, with a possible D match to TRBD1 (5 bases). The CDR3 loop spans 15 amino acids. Trimming pared 6 bases from V and 1 base from J, leaving 14 bases between. Germline V gene data show CDR1 as KGHSH and CDR2 as LQKENI. Written as DNA, the CDR3 is TGTGCCAGCTCGCCCAGGGATTTGCGCACAGATACGCAGTATTTT. It specifies CASSPRDLRTDTQYF.

This clone occurred once. The J gene is TRBJ1-1, the V gene TRBV7-9; D is possibly TRBD1 (5 bases). CDR1 SEHNR and CDR2 FQNEAQ come from the germline V gene (reference sequence). The CDR3 is 17 residues long. V was shortened by 0 bases and J by 1 base, with 15 bases between the two germline ends. Here the CDR3 reads CASSLAKEGRGNTEAFF. DNA for the CDR3: TGTGCCAGCAGCTTAGCGAAGGAGGGGAGGGGGAACACTGAAGCTTTCTTT.

The chain recombines TRBV2 with TRBJ1-2; D is possibly TRBD1 (5 bases). CDR3 size: 17 residues. V shed 2 bases and J shed 1 base, with 17 bases lying between them. Germline V gene data show CDR1 as SNHLY and CDR2 as FYNNEI. The CDR3 DNA reads TGTGCCAGCAGTGAAAGGGGCGGGGGTTTCCTTAACTATGGCTACACCTTC. Protein product: CASSERGGGFLNYGYTF.